This T cell receptor (beta chain) is drawn from a study of CD8 T cells in ankylosing spondylitis. Scientists made TCR beta libraries using quantitative 5'-RACE with molecular barcodes. MiXCR was run by TCRdb on the 5' RACE reads, yielding one entry per CDR3 protein. The sample has about 150,000 distinct CDR3 sequences, 40% to 50% seen once. To note about this clonotype: The antigen remains unidentified.

From germline, CDR1 is MDHEN and CDR2 SYDVKM. CDR3 length: 18 residues. The V and J ends lost 8 bases and 0 bases respectively, with 25 bases between them. Study-level points and caveats: Disease-associated clonotypes exhibited CD8+ identity and were relatively infrequent in peripheral blood. A number of the motif variants had already been described in reactive arthritis synovial fluid and blood. Ankylosing spondylitis blood appeared to carry a characteristic TCR beta motif of 7 or 8 highly homologous variants.

The rearrangement uses TRBV28 and TRBJ1-1; D gene uncertain. Sequenced: synovial fluid, either unsorted or a sorted T cell fraction (not recorded which). This clonotype was sampled from a male donor with ankylosing spondylitis. The CDR3 DNA is TGTGCCAGCGTCAGCATGTCGATACTTTCCCCCATGAACACTGAAGCTTTCTTT. This gives the protein CASVSMSILSPMNTEAFF.